One and the same sample provided the 13 T cell receptor beta chains below, sequenced in a study of cytomegalovirus exposure and HLA in healthy donors. PCR amplification relied on 60 Vbeta primers (plus 13 Jbeta primers). Here immunoSEQ multiplex PCR was the method, and the copy in TCRdb shows in-frame clones only, minus some. Of about 140,000 clones listed, 80% are singletons. The material sequenced was PBMCs. Receptors originate from a man between 40 and 49 years old in good health and CMV-seropositive.

CDR3 loop: CSARETGELFF. The CDR3, as DNA: TGCAGTGCTAGGGAGACCGGGGAGCTGTTTTTT. The J gene is TRBJ2-2, the V gene TRBV20-1; the D is unclear. The CDR3 consists of 11 residues. Trimming took off 3 bases at V and 5 bases at J, with 4 bases between the two ends. Germline CDR1 and CDR2: DFQATT and SNEGSKA (reference sequence).

The chain is built from TRBV9 and TRBJ2-1; 7 nucleotides agree with TRBD2. Germline V CDR1 and CDR2: SGDLS, YYNGEE. This CDR3 is built from 16 residues. The junction had 7 bases not matched to a gene; V was cut back by 2 bases and J by 2 bases. CDR3 nucleotide sequence: TGTGCCAGCAGCGTTGGGGGAGGGATAACCTACAATGAGCAGTTCTTC. Translated, it gives CASSVGGGITYNEQFF.

The chain links TRBV5-1 to TRBJ2-6; 12 nucleotides match TRBD1. The germline V gene has CDR1 SGHRS and CDR2 YFSETQ. V lost 7 bases, J lost 0 bases, and 2 bases stayed unmatched. The CDR3 runs to 16 residues. The CDR3 loop is CASGDRGLSGANVLTF. The CDR3 DNA reads TGCGCCAGCGGGGACAGGGGGCTCTCTGGGGCCAACGTCCTGACTTTC.

V is TRBV6-5 and J is TRBJ2-7; the match to TRBD2 covers 14 bases. The CDR3 has 15 amino acids. Germline V gene data show CDR1 as MNHEY and CDR2 as SVGAGI. V was pared by 2 bases and J by 6 bases, with 3 bases of the junction left unmatched. This chain's CDR3 is CASSYGTSGSGEQYF. CDR3 bases: TGTGCCAGCAGTTACGGGACTAGCGGGAGCGGCGAGCAGTACTTC.

The rearrangement joins TRBV19 to TRBJ1-5; D is unresolved. V lost 2 bases and J lost 2, with 10 bases in between. Germline assignment: CDR1 LNHDA and CDR2 SQIVND (reference sequence). The CDR3 is 15 residues long. CDR3 nucleotide sequence: TGTGCCAGTAGTATACGTGTGGCGGGCAATCAGCCCCAGCATTTT. It is translated as CASSIRVAGNQPQHF.

The CDR3 nucleotides read TGTGCCAGTAGTATAGACGAGCGGGAGGGTGAGCAGTTCTTC. Its translation: CASSIDEREGEQFF. The gene calls are TRBV19 and TRBJ2-1, with TRBD2 matching over 10 bases. The CDR3 runs to 14 residues. Germline CDR1 LNHDA, CDR2 SQIVND (reference sequence). V lost 0 bases to trimming and J lost 9 bases; unmatched junction nucleotides: 2.

This chain uses TRBV29-1 with TRBJ1-5; D is possibly TRBD1 (6 bases). This CDR3 region has 12 residues. Germline V gene data show CDR1 as SQVTM and CDR2 as ANQGSEA. Trimming left V 4 bases short and J 4 bases short, with 8 bases between. In DNA, the CDR3 is TGCAGCGTTGGTGGGACAAATCAGCCCCAGCATTTT. It yields the protein CSVGGTNQPQHF.

This chain joins TRBV11-3 and TRBJ2-7; 9 nucleotides align to TRBD1. Germline V CDR1 and CDR2: SGHNT, YENEEA. This CDR3 has 14 residues. After removal of 5 bases from V and 6 bases from J, the junction contained 8 bases not matched to a gene. The CDR3 nucleotides read TGTGCCAGCAGCCCCCGGACAGGGGATGGCGAGCAGTACTTC. This sequence encodes CASSPRTGDGEQYF.

V and J are TRBV4-3 and TRBJ2-7; TRBD2 agrees at 9 bases. V gave up 0 bases and J gave up 2 bases; unmatched junction bases: 11. The V gene's germline CDR1 is LGHNA and CDR2 YSLEER. The CDR3 totals 18 residues. The CDR3 protein is CASSQDRIIAGVTYEQYF. As DNA, the CDR3 is TGCGCCAGCAGCCAAGATCGGATTATAGCGGGAGTTACCTACGAGCAGTACTTC.

The chain has TRBV6-5 and TRBJ2-7, with a tentative D call TRBD2 (5 bases). V was pared by 2 bases and J by 7 bases, with 15 bases between. This CDR3 is 14 amino acids long. Germline CDR1 reads MNHEY; CDR2 reads SVGAGI. Here the CDR3 reads CASSYTRGRVEQYF. CDR3 DNA: TGTGCCAGCAGTTACACCCGGGGAAGGGTAGAGCAGTACTTC.

The chain couples TRBV5-1 to TRBJ2-1, with a tentative D call TRBD2 (6 bases). Per the germline V gene, CDR1 is SGHRS and CDR2 is YFSETQ. The V end lost 6 bases, the J end lost 2 bases, and 15 bases lay between the germline ends. The CDR3 length is 15 residues. The CDR3 DNA reads as TGCGCCAGCACCCCGGGCCCGGGAGCCTACAATGAGCAGTTCTTC. It encodes CASTPGPGAYNEQFF.

This chain connects TRBV18 to TRBJ2-5; tentatively, D is TRBD1 (5 bases). V was trimmed by 3 bases and J by 1 base, leaving 18 bases between them. Germline V gives CDR1 KGHSH, CDR2 LQKENI. The CDR3 is 17 residues long. The CDR3 here is CASSPVPAGNPQETQYF. CDR3 bases: TGTGCCAGCTCACCCGTACCCGCAGGGAACCCCCAAGAGACCCAGTACTTC.

This clone was picked up a small number of times. This chain connects TRBV5-1 to TRBJ2-1; 8 nucleotides align to TRBD1. V lost 4 bases to trimming and J lost 2 bases; unmatched junction nucleotides: 5. CDR3 length equals 15 residues. CDR1 is SGHRS, CDR2 YFSETQ, per germline. Here the CDR3 DNA reads TGCGCCAGCAGCATGACAGGGGACACCTACAATGAGCAGTTCTTC. It encodes CASSMTGDTYNEQFF.